This T cell receptor (beta chain) was retrieved from a study of blood T cell repertoires in COVID-19. Study in general: The samples span acute and convalescent COVID-19 from the United States, Italy and Spain. PBMCs, B-cell-depleted T cells, or T cells were the source of the cDNA or gDNA that made up the material.

In the original workflow: Amplification from reference gene primers served as the basis for estimated nucleated cell counts. TCRdb's copy holds only in-frame clones and misses some; the assay was immunoSEQ multiplex PCR. V, J and clone size are taken as reported in that table, and D and trimming were inferred from the DNA itself. The sample lists approximately 50,000 clones, roughly nine tenths seen once, with under 2.5% in the top ten. The germline gives CDR1 SGHRS, CDR2 YFSETQ. Trimming removed 5 bases at V and 4 bases at J, with 7 bases between. The CDR3 has 11 residues. This chain links TRBV5-1 with TRBJ2-7, with unresolved D. The sample comprised peripheral blood. The origin of this receptor is a human donor in a cohort sampled during active COVID-19. The CDR3 region is CASRPTYEQYF. CDR3 coding DNA: TGCGCCAGCAGACCCACTTACGAGCAGTACTTC.